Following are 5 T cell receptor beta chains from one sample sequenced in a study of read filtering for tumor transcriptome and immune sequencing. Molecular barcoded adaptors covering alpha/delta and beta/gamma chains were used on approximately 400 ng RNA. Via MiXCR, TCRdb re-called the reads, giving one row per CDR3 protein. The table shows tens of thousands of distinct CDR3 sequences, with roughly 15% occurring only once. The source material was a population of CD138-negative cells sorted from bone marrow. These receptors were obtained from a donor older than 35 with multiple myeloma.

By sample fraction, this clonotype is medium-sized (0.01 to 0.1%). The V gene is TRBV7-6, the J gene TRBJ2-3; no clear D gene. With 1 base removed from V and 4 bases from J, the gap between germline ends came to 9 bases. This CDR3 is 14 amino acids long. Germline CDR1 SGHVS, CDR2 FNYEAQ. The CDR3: CASSLVDGSDTQYF. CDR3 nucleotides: TGTGCCAGCAGCTTAGTGGACGGATCAGATACGCAGTATTTT.

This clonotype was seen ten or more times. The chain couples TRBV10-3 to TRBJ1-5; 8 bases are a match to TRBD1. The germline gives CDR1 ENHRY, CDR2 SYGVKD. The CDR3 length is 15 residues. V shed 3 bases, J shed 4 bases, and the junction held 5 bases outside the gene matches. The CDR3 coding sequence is TGTGCCATCAGTGAAGGGCAGGGGGCTAATCAGCCCCAGCATTTT. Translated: CAISEGQGANQPQHF.

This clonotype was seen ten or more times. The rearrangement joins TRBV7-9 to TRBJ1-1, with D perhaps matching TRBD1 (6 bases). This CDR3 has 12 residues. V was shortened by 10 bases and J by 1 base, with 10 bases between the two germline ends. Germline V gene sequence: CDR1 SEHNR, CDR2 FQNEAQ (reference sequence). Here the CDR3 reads CATQQGNTEAFF. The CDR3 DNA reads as TGTGCCACCCAACAGGGGAACACTGAAGCTTTCTTT. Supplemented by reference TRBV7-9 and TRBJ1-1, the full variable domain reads DTGVSQNPRHKITKRGQNVTFRCDPISEHNRLYWYRQTLGQGPEFLTYFQNEAQLEKSRLLSDRFSAERPKGSFSTLEIQRTEQGDSAMYLCATQQGNTEAFFGQGTRLTVV.

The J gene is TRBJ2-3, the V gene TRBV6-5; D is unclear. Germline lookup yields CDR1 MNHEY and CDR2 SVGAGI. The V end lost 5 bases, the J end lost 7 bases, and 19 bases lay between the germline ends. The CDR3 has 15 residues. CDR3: CASSPSASWDHTQYF. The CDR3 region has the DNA TGTGCCAGCAGTCCTTCGGCTAGTTGGGATCATACGCAGTATTTT.

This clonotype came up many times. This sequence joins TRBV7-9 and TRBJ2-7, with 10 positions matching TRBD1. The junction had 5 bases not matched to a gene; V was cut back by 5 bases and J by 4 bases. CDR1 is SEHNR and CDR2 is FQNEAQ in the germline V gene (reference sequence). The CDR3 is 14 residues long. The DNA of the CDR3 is TGTGCCAGCAGCCCTCGGGACAGGGGTTACGAGCAGTACTTC. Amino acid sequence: CASSPRDRGYEQYF.